This TCR beta chain was identified in a study of T cells in Graves' hyperthyroidism and ophthalmopathy (dated by TCRdb to about 2019). A note on the overall study: TCR V-J signatures able to tell the groups apart were searched for in a discovery cohort of more than 90 patients, of whom about 40 had Graves' ophthalmopathy and some 60 had stable Graves' hyperthyroidism. An independent validation cohort of 18 to 20 hyperthyroidism patients and about 16 patients who later progressed to ophthalmopathy tested prospective prediction of ophthalmopathy. The roughly 100 discovery patients were divided at random into training and test sets in a 7:3 ratio. The study also compared thyroid tissue and blood T-cell repertoires from more than 5 Graves' hyperthyroidism patients. After sampling, hyperthyroidism patients received methimazole starting at 30 mg daily, and ophthalmopathy patients received high-dose intravenous methylprednisolone. The paper reports TCR Vbeta CDR3 sequencing of 135 peripheral blood samples: some 44 ophthalmopathy, under 85 hyperthyroidism and approximately 17 progressor patients.

V is reduced by 5 bases and J by 5 bases, leaving a spacing of 15 bases between them. From its cysteine to its phenylalanine, the CDR3 spans 14 amino acids. The kept DNA is CDR3 alone, 42 bases in frame from the first base. CDR1 and CDR2, per the germline V gene, are SGHTA and FQGNSA. Graves' hyperthyroidism was defined as stable when no progression to ophthalmopathy occurred over 18 months of follow-up. Hyperthyroidism patients were newly diagnosed, with disease duration under 2 months, and aged 18 to 65 years. Exclusion was applied to patients with uncontrolled infections, other autoimmune diseases, pregnancy or lactation. Diagnoses were based on clinical symptoms, serum thyroxine and TRAb, thyroid ultrasound and orbital computed tomography. Trizol reagent was used to extract total RNA, and RNA quality was then checked on an Agilent 2100 Bioanalyzer. The sample holds many counts of this clonotype. Its antigen remains undetermined. There are no base qualities to consult, and no much larger clone falls within one base.

Overall study outcomes, separate from this receptor: A model built on a 13 V-J signature distinguished ophthalmopathy from stable hyperthyroidism, reaching around 90% sensitivity and about 81% specificity in cross-validation and 80%/75% in testing. Sample size was not statistically predetermined, and investigators were not blinded to group allocation. Most expanded thyroid clonotypes (frequency above 0.001) were also found in blood, which suggests that blood repertoires may mirror thyroid immune responses. In validation, progression to ophthalmopathy was predicted by the model with about 70% sensitivity and about 72% specificity, a median of around 6.5 months before onset.

Amplification of TCR beta CDR3 regions was carried out from RNA transcripts. The TCR CDR3 was subjected to a first round of RT-PCR using the HTBI primer set and the Qiagen OneStep RT-PCR kit. Libraries were constructed in a second round of multiplex PCR, after which size selection and purification were carried out. Paired-end sequencing of the libraries was performed with 100 bp reads on an Illumina HiSeq2000. The published analysis was carried out like this. SOAPnuke was used to process the raw data, throwing out any read that contained adapters or uncalled bases, had a mean Phred below 15, or lacked an exact constant-primer or identifier match. High-quality paired reads were merged with COPE v1.2.5, and unique nucleotide sequences were defined as clonotypes. Clonotypes were aligned to IMGT TRBV, TRBD and TRBJ reference segments using MiTCR v1.1. The analysis included only V-J combinations with a frequency above 0.0001, which together covered approximately 99% of the repertoires. The TCS score was defined as F50 (clonal expansion) divided by E x V (chaos), with BLOSUM62-based TCRdist calculated between CDR3 peptides within each V-J. Welch's t-statistics and random forest reduced roughly 540 V-J features to 13, which were used in a naive Bayes classifier (R e1071). The Morisita-Horn index was used to measure how similar the thyroid and blood repertoires were. Starting from the raw public reads, TCRdb applied fastp trimming at Q25, assembled clones with MiXCR and retained in-frame beta chains. Each entry is one CDR3 protein sequence, shown with its most common DNA and genes. The V and J calls were not made by the authors but by TCRdb's processing. This sample comprises 450,000 to 700,000 distinct CDR3 sequences, about half of them detected only once. The ten most abundant clones make up more than 7.5% of the sample.

Sequenced material: peripheral blood or thyroid tissue (not recorded which). The chain is made from TRBV7-2 and TRBJ2-5, with the D gene not clear enough to name. The clonotype was recovered from a woman under 30 with Graves' hyperthyroidism. CDR3 sequence: CASSPVAARETQYF. In nucleotide form, the sequence is TGTGCCAGCAGCCCCGTGGCAGCTCGGGAGACCCAGTACTTC.